The entry below describes one T cell receptor (beta chain). Its target is not known. The data originate from a study of CD8 T cells in Susac syndrome. The authors reverse transcribed about 0.5 to 1 ug RNA with random hexamers. TCRdb re-called the immunoSEQ multiplex PCR reads with MiXCR, one entry per CDR3 protein. The sample has about 76,000 distinct CDR3 sequences; about 94% are singletons. Trimming took off 7 bases at V and 1 base at J, with 8 bases between the two ends. The CDR3 totals 11 residues. Germline loops: CDR1 SQVTM, CDR2 ANQGSEA. Findings of the study overall: Across the total CD8+ repertoires, more than 15 Susac-specific public clones were found. The CD8+ TEMRA repertoires yielded roughly 5 such clones.

TCR beta from blood CD8+ and CD4+ T cells was sequenced. The TCR originated in a human donor with Susac syndrome. The V and J genes are TRBV29-1 and TRBJ2-7, with D possibly being TRBD2 (5 bases). The sequencing input was CD8+ T cells from PBMCs. The CDR3 loop reads CSARTSYEQYF. The CDR3 nucleotides read TGCAGCGCGAGGACTTCCTACGAGCAGTACTTC.